This T cell receptor beta chain was profiled in a study of OX40 agonist ivuxolimab in advanced cancers. Trimming stripped 4 bases from V and 4 bases from J, with 14 bases between. The CDR3 contains 15 residues. Per germline, CDR1 SGHRS and CDR2 YFSETQ. Clones were read by immunoSEQ multiplex PCR, and TCRdb kept only the in-frame ones, dropping some. The table lists about 98,000 clones, 85% to 95% of them singletons, with around 0.28% in the top ten. This chain links TRBV5-1 with TRBJ2-2; perhaps D is TRBD1 or TRBD2 (6 bases each). Sequencing was performed on CD4+ or CD8+ T cells sorted from blood, taken in a trial of the OX40 agonist ivuxolimab. This clonotype was sampled from an adult with an advanced solid tumor such as melanoma, head and neck, liver or kidney cancer. CDR3 amino acids: CASSPRTAGTGELFF. CDR3 DNA: TGCGCCAGCAGCCCGAGGACAGCGGGCACCGGGGAGCTGTTTTTT.